This T cell receptor beta chain was recorded in a study of shared clonotypes between healthy human individuals. The CDR3 totals 16 residues. V lost 5 bases, J lost 1 base, and 12 bases lay in between. CDR1 and CDR2 (germline): SGHAT, FQNNGV. Produced via immunoSEQ multiplex PCR; TCRdb's table is partial and in-frame only. The repertoire holds approximately 710,000 clones, with roughly 88% as singletons. Sequencing was performed on memory CD8+ T cells from PBMCs. Subset denoted: CD45RO+ cells pooled with CCR7-negative TemRA cells. The origin of this receptor is a man aged 18 to 29 in good health. Some clones in this sample may be carry-over from other donors' samples. This rearrangement joins TRBV11-2 to TRBJ2-6; D remains ambiguous. Here the CDR3 DNA reads TGTGCCAGCAGCCCCCCTCAGATTTCTGGGGCCAACGTCCTGACTTTC. It specifies CASSPPQISGANVLTF.